The rows below give T cell receptor beta chains drawn from one sample of a study of T cells in Graves' hyperthyroidism and ophthalmopathy. TCRdb recomputed calls from the multiplex PCR reads with MiXCR, one row per CDR3 protein. The sample lists a few hundred thousand distinct CDR3 sequences, over 15% occurring once. Sequenced: blood. These receptors were obtained from a woman aged 35 to 49 with Graves' ophthalmopathy. Each CDR3 is given with its conserved first and last residue. The D gene is left open where the match is weak. A row's size may be missing; if present it is once, few, many or a size class.

abundance	v_gene	d_gene	j_gene	CDR3nt	CDR3aa
many	TRBV6-1	TRBD2	TRBJ2-7	TGTGCCAGCAGTGAGAGCGGGAGTTACGAGCAGTACTTC	CASSESGSYEQYF
many	TRBV7-2	-	TRBJ2-4	TGTGCCAGCAGCCCATGGACGGTAGCCAAAAACATTCAGTACTTC	CASSPWTVAKNIQYF
-	TRBV24-1	-	TRBJ2-5	TGTGCCACCGGCTCGGGGCGAGAGACCCAGTACTTC	CATGSGRETQYF
once	TRBV11-1	TRBD2	TRBJ2-7	TGTGCCAGCAGCTCGTCGGGACTAGCGGATGGACCCGAGCAGTACTTC	CASSSSGLADGPEQYF
many	TRBV3-1	-	TRBJ2-7	TGTGCCAGCAGCTCATATGGGCGGACGTGGGAGCAGTACTTC	CASSSYGRTWEQYF
many	TRBV20-1	-	TRBJ2-7	TGCAGTGCCCTCCGAGGTCGGAGACCCCTGTACGAGCAGTACTTC	CSALRGRRPLYEQYF
many	TRBV19	-	TRBJ1-2	TGTGCCAGTAGTACCTCCGGAGGGACTAACTATGGCTACACCTTC	CASSTSGGTNYGYTF
many	TRBV28	-	TRBJ1-5	TGTGCCAGCAGTTCGGACCTCAGGGTCGATCAGCCCCAGCATTTT	CASSSDLRVDQPQHF
many	TRBV2	-	TRBJ2-7	TGTGCCAGCAGTGGACGGACTGCATGGTACGAGCAGTACTTC	CASSGRTAWYEQYF
many	TRBV27	TRBD1	TRBJ2-7	TGTGCCAGCAGTCCCACAGGGGCCCTCTCCGAGCAGTACTTC	CASSPTGALSEQYF
many	TRBV6-1	TRBD2	TRBJ2-2	TGTGCCATTGGTAGCGGGAAGAACACCGGGGAGCTGTTTTTT	CAIGSGKNTGELFF
many	TRBV18	-	TRBJ2-5	TGTGCCAGCTCACCCCCCGACAGGAAAGAGACCCAGTACTTC	CASSPPDRKETQYF
many	TRBV27	-	TRBJ1-2	TGTGCCAGCAGTTTATCCATGGGTAGCGGTGGCTACACCTTC	CASSLSMGSGGYTF
many	TRBV12-3/TRBV12-4	-	TRBJ1-2	TGTGCCAGCAGCCCAAAGCTTAACTATGGCTACACCTTC	CASSPKLNYGYTF
many	TRBV6-2/TRBV6-3	TRBD1	TRBJ1-6	TGTGCCAGCAGAGACAGGGGGAATTCACCCCTCCACTTT	CASRDRGNSPLHF
many	TRBV20-1	-	TRBJ1-5	TGCAGTGCTAGTCCCGGGACACATGGCAATCAGCCCCAGCATTTT	CSASPGTHGNQPQHF
many	TRBV5-1	TRBD1	TRBJ2-2	TGCACCAGCAGCTCCGGACAGGGTAGGGGCACCGGGGAGCTGTTTTTT	CTSSSGQGRGTGELFF
few	TRBV7-2	-	TRBJ1-5	TGTGCCAGCAGCTCCTACAATCAGCCCCAGCATTTT	CASSSYNQPQHF
many	TRBV28	-	TRBJ2-7	TGTGCCAGCATGGGACGGACTCCCTACGAGCAGTACTTC	CASMGRTPYEQYF
many	TRBV5-1	-	TRBJ1-1	TGCGCCAGCAGCGTCGGGACCCCGGCCGCTGAAGCTTTCTTT	CASSVGTPAAEAFF
-	TRBV24-1	-	TRBJ1-2	TGTGCCACCAGTAGTTCCTTCGCCGTGGATGGCTACACCTTC	CATSSSFAVDGYTF
many	TRBV12-3/TRBV12-4	TRBD1	TRBJ1-1	TGTGCCAGCAGTTTAGGACACAGGGGGAACACTGAAGCTTTCTTT	CASSLGHRGNTEAFF
many	TRBV11-2	-	TRBJ2-2	TGTGCCAGCAGCCGCGTGGAACCGGGATCTGCCGGGGAGCTGTTTTTT	CASSRVEPGSAGELFF
many	TRBV28	-	TRBJ2-7	TGTGCCAGCAGTTTCGGTCGAAACGAGCAGTACTTC	CASSFGRNEQYF
-	TRBV24-1	-	TRBJ1-2	TGTGCCACCAGTGCTGGAGGGTCCGATGGCTACACCTTC	CATSAGGSDGYTF
many	TRBV14	-	TRBJ1-2	TGTGCCAGCAGCCAGGGACGAGGGGATGGCTACACCTTC	CASSQGRGDGYTF
few	TRBV27	-	TRBJ2-6	TGTGCCAGCAGTTTAGGTATCGGGGGTGCCAGGTCTGGGGCCAACGTCCTGACTTTC	CASSLGIGGARSGANVLTF
-	TRBV6-1	-	TRBJ1-1	TGTGCCAGCAGTGACGGGCCCACCAAGCGGTACACTGAAGCTTTCTTT	CASSDGPTKRYTEAFF
many	TRBV28	-	TRBJ2-7	TGTGCCAGCAGTGGAGGGACCGCGCCCGAGCAGTACTTC	CASSGGTAPEQYF
many	TRBV28	TRBD2	TRBJ2-7	TGTGCCAGCAGAAAGCTAGCGGGAGATTACGTCGAGCAGTACTTC	CASRKLAGDYVEQYF
many	TRBV11-2	-	TRBJ2-2	TGTGCCAGCAGCTTGAGCCCCTTGGGGGAGCTGTTTTTT	CASSLSPLGELFF
many	TRBV20-1	-	TRBJ2-2	TGCAGTGCTAGAGATCCGTGGGGAACCGGGGAGCTGTTTTTT	CSARDPWGTGELFF
few	TRBV12-3/TRBV12-4	-	TRBJ2-5	TGTGCCAGCTCACCAAGGCAGCAGGAGGAGACCCAGTACTTC	CASSPRQQEETQYF